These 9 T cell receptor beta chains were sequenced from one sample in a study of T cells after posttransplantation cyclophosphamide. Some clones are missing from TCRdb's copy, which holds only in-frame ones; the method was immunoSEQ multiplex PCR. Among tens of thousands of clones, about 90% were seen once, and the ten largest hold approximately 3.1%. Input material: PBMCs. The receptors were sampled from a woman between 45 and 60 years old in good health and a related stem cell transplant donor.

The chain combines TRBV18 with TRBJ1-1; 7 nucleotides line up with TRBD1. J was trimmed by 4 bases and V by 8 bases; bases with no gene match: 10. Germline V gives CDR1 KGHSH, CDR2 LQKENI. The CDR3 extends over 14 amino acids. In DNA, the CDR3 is TGTGCCAGCCCGACGACCCCAGGGGGCACTGAAGCTTTCTTT. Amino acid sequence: CASPTTPGGTEAFF.

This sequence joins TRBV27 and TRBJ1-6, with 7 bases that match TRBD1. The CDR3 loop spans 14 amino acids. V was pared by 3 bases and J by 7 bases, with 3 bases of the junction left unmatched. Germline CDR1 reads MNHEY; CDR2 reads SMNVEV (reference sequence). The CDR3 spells CASSFRDRNSPLHF. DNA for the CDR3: TGTGCCAGCAGTTTTAGGGACAGAAATTCACCCCTCCACTTT.

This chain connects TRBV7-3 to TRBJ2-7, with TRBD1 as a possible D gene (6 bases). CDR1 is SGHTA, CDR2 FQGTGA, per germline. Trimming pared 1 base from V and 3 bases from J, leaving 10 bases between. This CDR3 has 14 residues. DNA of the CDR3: TGTGCCAGCAGCTTAAGTCCAGGGGACTACGAGCAGTACTTC. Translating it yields CASSLSPGDYEQYF.

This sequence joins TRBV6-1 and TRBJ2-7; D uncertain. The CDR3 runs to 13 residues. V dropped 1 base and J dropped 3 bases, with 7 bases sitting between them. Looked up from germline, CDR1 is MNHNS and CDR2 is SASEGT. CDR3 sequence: CASSEDENYEQYF. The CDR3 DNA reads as TGTGCCAGCAGTGAAGACGAGAACTACGAGCAGTACTTC.

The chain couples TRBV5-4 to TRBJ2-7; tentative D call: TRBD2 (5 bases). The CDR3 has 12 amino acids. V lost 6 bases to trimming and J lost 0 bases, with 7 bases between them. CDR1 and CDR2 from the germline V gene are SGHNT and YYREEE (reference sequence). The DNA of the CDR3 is TGTGCCAGCACGGGGAACTCCTACGAGCAGTACTTC. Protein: CASTGNSYEQYF.

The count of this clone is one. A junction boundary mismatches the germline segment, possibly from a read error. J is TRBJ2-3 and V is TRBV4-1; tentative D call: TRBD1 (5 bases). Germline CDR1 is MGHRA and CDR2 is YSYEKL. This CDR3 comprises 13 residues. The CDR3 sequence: CASSQDLTGTQYF. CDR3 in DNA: TGCGCCAGCAGCCAAGATCTTACAGGTACGCAGTATTTT.

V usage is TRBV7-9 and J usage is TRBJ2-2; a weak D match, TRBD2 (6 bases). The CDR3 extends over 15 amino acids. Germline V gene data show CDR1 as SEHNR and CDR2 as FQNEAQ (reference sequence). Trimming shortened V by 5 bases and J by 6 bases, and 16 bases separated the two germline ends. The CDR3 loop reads CASSPRDFTPGELFF. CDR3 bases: TGTGCCAGCAGCCCCCGGGACTTCACCCCCGGGGAGCTGTTTTTT.

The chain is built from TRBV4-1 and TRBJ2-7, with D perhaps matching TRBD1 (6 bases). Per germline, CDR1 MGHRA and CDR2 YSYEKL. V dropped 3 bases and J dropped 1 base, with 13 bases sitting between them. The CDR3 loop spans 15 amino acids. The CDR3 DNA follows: TGCGCCAGCAGCCATTGGGTAGGGGGATCCTACGAGCAGTACTTC. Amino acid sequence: CASSHWVGGSYEQYF.

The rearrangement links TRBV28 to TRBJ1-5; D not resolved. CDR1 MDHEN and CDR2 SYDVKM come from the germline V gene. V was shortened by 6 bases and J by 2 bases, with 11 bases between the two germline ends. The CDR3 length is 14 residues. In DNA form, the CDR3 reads TGTGCCAGCAGAAGACCCGGGGGCAATCAGCCCCAGCATTTT. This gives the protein CASRRPGGNQPQHF.